This TCR beta chain emerged from a study of OX40 agonist ivuxolimab in advanced cancers. Study as a whole: The diagnoses of dose-escalation patients were hepatocellular carcinoma, melanoma, renal cell or head and neck cancer. The study, taken as a whole, reports: Clonal expansion from baseline to week 6 occurred in both CD4+ and CD8+ T cells.

The protocol was immunoSEQ multiplex PCR, while the TCRdb copy is restricted to in-frame clones and leaves out a portion. The data contain tens of thousands of clones, around 87% of them singletons. CDR1 is MNHNS and CDR2 is SASEGT in the germline V gene. The CDR3 is 14 amino acids. The germline V and J ends were trimmed by 6 bases and 5 bases, with 14 bases remaining between them. In the case of this clone: Antigen: not known.

The TCR was taken from an adult with an advanced solid tumor such as melanoma, head and neck, liver or kidney cancer. The chain joins TRBV6-1 to TRBJ1-5; D gene unclear. The material was CD4+ or CD8+ T cells sorted from blood, obtained in a trial of the OX40 agonist ivuxolimab. This CDR3 is CASSESSGDQPQHF. As DNA, the CDR3 is TGTGCCAGCAGCGAAAGTAGTGGGGATCAGCCCCAGCATTTT.